Listed here are 19 T cell receptor beta chains from one sample, sequenced in a study of Ad26.COV2.S vaccination and SARS-CoV-2 variants. Profiling relied on immunoSEQ multiplex PCR, and the TCRdb table lists in-frame clones only, not all of them. This sample has about 400,000 clones, with 83% found just once. This sample's treatment: some 20 received Ad26.COV2.S at low or high dose, single or two shots; roughly five received placebo; per-sample allocation not given. Sampling was done on day 63 after the first vaccine or placebo injection. The source was peripheral blood, collected in a trial of Ad26.COV2.S vaccine versus placebo. These TCRs come from a person between 18 and 65 years old who received the Ad26.COV2.S COVID-19 vaccine or a placebo.

The V gene is TRBV6-2 or TRBV6-3, the J gene TRBJ1-1; D is uncertain. V dropped 2 bases and J dropped 4 bases, with 11 bases sitting between them. CDR3 length equals 14 residues. CDR1 MNHEY and CDR2 SVGEGT come from the germline V gene. The CDR3 region is CASSYNSMGTEAFF. Written as DNA, the CDR3 is TGTGCCAGCAGTTACAATAGTATGGGCACTGAAGCTTTCTTT.

This clone was picked up one time. V and J are TRBV18 and TRBJ1-1; D remains unclear. The CDR3 totals 15 residues. V was pared by 0 bases and J by 0 bases, with 8 bases between. Germline V CDR1 and CDR2: KGHSH, LQKENI. CDR3: CASSPPGYMNTEAFF. For the CDR3, the DNA is TGTGCCAGCTCACCACCAGGATACATGAACACTGAAGCTTTCTTT.

J is TRBJ1-1 and V is TRBV3-1 (or the pseudogene TRBV3-2), with TRBD1 identical over 7 bases. Germline V gives CDR1 LGHDT, CDR2 YNNKEL (reference sequence). V shed 3 bases and J 1 base; nucleotides not matched to a gene: 5. This CDR3 comprises 15 residues. CDR3 DNA: TGTGCCAGCAGCCAGATCAGGGGGGGGAACACTGAAGCTTTCTTT. It encodes CASSQIRGGNTEAFF.

The chain uses TRBV6-5 and TRBJ1-2; 8 bases map to TRBD1. V trimming: 2 bases; J trimming: 5 bases; junction bases outside the gene matches: 7. Germline assignment: CDR1 MNHEY and CDR2 SVGAGI. This CDR3 comprises 15 residues. This chain's CDR3 is CASSYVTGDWYGYTF. As DNA, the CDR3 is TGTGCCAGCAGTTACGTGACAGGGGACTGGTATGGCTACACCTTC.

The chain combines TRBV18 with TRBJ2-3; D gene ambiguous. The ends were cut back, 3 bases at V and 1 base at J, with 14 bases in the middle. The CDR3 consists of 16 residues. Looked up from germline, CDR1 is KGHSH and CDR2 is LQKENI. This CDR3 reads CASSPFQARRTDTQYF. CDR3 nucleotide sequence: TGTGCCAGCTCACCTTTTCAGGCCAGGCGCACAGATACGCAGTATTTT.

This chain links TRBV7-3 with TRBJ2-2; a weak D match, TRBD2 (5 bases). CDR1 and CDR2 from the germline V gene are SGHTA and FQGTGA. V was trimmed by 6 bases and J by 6 bases, leaving 14 bases between them. This CDR3 contains 14 residues. As DNA, the CDR3 is TGTGCCAGCAGGGCCGGAAGCGGTGCCGGGGAGCTGTTTTTT. This translates into CASRAGSGAGELFF.

This chain uses TRBV24-1 with TRBJ2-5, with D possibly matching TRBD1 (5 bases). The CDR3 extends over 14 amino acids. Trimming cost V 7 bases and J 1 base, with 12 bases left between them. Germline loops: CDR1 KGHDR, CDR2 SFDVKD. The CDR3 reads CATRAPQGQETQYF. Written as DNA, the CDR3 is TGTGCCACCAGGGCCCCCCAGGGCCAAGAGACCCAGTACTTC.

The chain carries TRBV28 and TRBJ1-6; no firm D call. The germline gives CDR1 MDHEN, CDR2 SYDVKM. The CDR3 loop spans 11 amino acids. The V and J ends lost 2 bases and 12 bases respectively, with 5 bases between them. DNA of the CDR3: TGTGCCAGCAGTTTAATTGGACCCCTCCACTTT. Translated, it gives CASSLIGPLHF.

This clone was counted at least ten times. The chain joins TRBV18 to TRBJ2-1; 9 bases agree with TRBD2. The germline V gene encodes CDR1 KGHSH and CDR2 LQKENI. The CDR3 has 15 amino acids. The J segment lost 7 bases and the V segment lost 2 bases, leaving 6 bases of the junction unmatched. In DNA form, the CDR3 reads TGTGCCAGCTCACCAGTTAGCGGGAGTAAGAATGAGCAGTTCTTC. Protein: CASSPVSGSKNEQFF.

The chain combines TRBV7-2 with TRBJ1-2; D gene unclear. The germline V gene encodes CDR1 SGHTA and CDR2 FQGNSA. CDR3 length: 14 residues. V lost 5 bases and J 5 bases, leaving 15 bases between the germline ends. In DNA, the CDR3 is TGTGCCAGCAGCCTAAGGGAGGGCGTTTATGGCTACACCTTC. This sequence encodes CASSLREGVYGYTF.

The chain has TRBV19 and TRBJ1-1, with a possible D match to TRBD1 (6 bases). In germline, CDR1 is LNHDA, CDR2 SQIVND (reference sequence). V lost 5 bases to trimming and J lost 3 bases, with 13 bases between them. This CDR3 has 14 amino acids. The CDR3 loop is CASSSQGRYTEAFF. The CDR3 DNA follows: TGTGCCAGTAGTTCACAGGGTCGGTACACTGAAGCTTTCTTT.

This chain connects TRBV12-5 to TRBJ2-3, with TRBD1 identical over 7 bases. The CDR3 spans 15 residues. Germline trimming cut 6 bases from V and 1 base from J; bases unmatched to any gene: 7. Germline loops: CDR1 LGHNT, CDR2 FRNRAP. Here the CDR3 DNA reads TGTGCTAGTGGCCCGGGACAGATGGGCACAGATACGCAGTATTTT. It specifies CASGPGQMGTDTQYF. Drawing the rest from reference TRBV12-5 and TRBJ2-3, the complete variable domain is DARVTQTPRHKVTEMGQEVTMRCQPILGHNTVFWYRQTMMQGLELLAYFRNRAPLDDSGMPKDRFSAEMPDATLATLKIQPSEPRDSAVYFCASGPGQMGTDTQYFGPGTRLTVL.

The chain combines TRBV24-1 with TRBJ2-1; the match to TRBD2 covers 7 bases. The germline gives CDR1 KGHDR, CDR2 SFDVKD. The CDR3 length is 15 residues. J lost 9 bases, V lost 3 bases, and 10 bases had no gene match. CDR3 bases: TGTGCCACCAGTGATCCAAGCGGAGGCGGGAGTGAGCAGTTCTTC. This encodes CATSDPSGGGSEQFF.

A few counts support this clone. J is TRBJ1-6 and V is TRBV9; 7 nucleotides line up with TRBD1. This CDR3 is built from 15 residues. Trimming removed 3 bases from V and 8 bases from J; junction bases left unmatched: 8. Germline V lookup: CDR1 SGDLS, CDR2 YYNGEE. DNA of the CDR3: TGTGCCAGCAGCGGACAGGGTGCCGGGCATTCACCCCTCCACTTT. Translating gives CASSGQGAGHSPLHF.

V usage is TRBV12-3 or TRBV12-4 and J usage is TRBJ1-1; D unclear. The CDR3 length is 13 residues. V was cut by 7 bases and J by 3 bases, with 12 bases left in between. CDR3 sequence: CASTAIGDTEAFF. In DNA, the CDR3 is TGTGCCAGCACCGCTATTGGGGACACTGAAGCTTTCTTT.

CDR3 amino acids: CASSPGQGRYEQYF. The CDR3 DNA follows: TGTGCCAGCAGTCCAGGACAGGGGCGCTACGAGCAGTACTTC. The chain links TRBV11-2 to TRBJ2-7; 9 bases map to TRBD1. Germline V lookup: CDR1 SGHAT, CDR2 FQNNGV. The V and J ends lost 6 bases and 3 bases, in that order; junction bases with no gene match: 6. CDR3 length: 14 amino acids.

The chain has TRBV27 and TRBJ2-6; a weak D match, TRBD1 (5 bases). The CDR3 has 15 residues. Between the trimmed V and J ends, which lost 4 bases and 4 bases, there was a span of 11 bases. Germline lookup yields CDR1 MNHEY and CDR2 SMNVEV (reference sequence). The CDR3 nucleotides are TGTGCCAGCAGTTATCTGGGGCAGGGGGCCAACGTCCTGACTTTC. This codes for CASSYLGQGANVLTF. Complete variable domain (other parts from reference TRBV27 and TRBJ2-6): EAQVTQNPRYLITVTGKKLTVTCSQNMNHEYMSWYRQDPGLGLRQIYYSMNVEVTDKGDVPEGYKVSRKEKRNFPLILESPSPNQTSLYFCASSYLGQGANVLTFGAGSRLTVL.

This clone has just a few counts. CDR3 DNA: TGCGCCAGCAGCCCCCCCGACTCCTACGAGCAGTACTTC. Its protein is CASSPPDSYEQYF. The chain uses TRBV5-1 and TRBJ2-7; the D is unclear. The germline V gene encodes CDR1 SGHRS and CDR2 YFSETQ. Trimming cost V 4 bases and J 0 bases, with 8 bases left between them. The CDR3 consists of 13 residues. Full variable domain (outside the CDR3, taken from reference TRBV5-1 and TRBJ2-7): KAGVTQTPRYLIKTRGQQVTLSCSPISGHRSVSWYQQTPGQGLQFLFEYFSETQRNKGNFPGRFSGRQFSNSRSEMNVSTLELGDSALYLCASSPPDSYEQYFGPGTRLTVT.

The chain has TRBV5-4 and TRBJ1-2; TRBD1 matches at 8 bases. V gave up 7 bases and J gave up 9 bases; unmatched junction bases: 11. This CDR3 region has 13 residues. Germline assignment: CDR1 SGHNT and CDR2 YYREEE (reference sequence). CDR3 in DNA: TGTGCCAGCTACCAGGACAGGGAATCCAGCTACACCTTC. Encoded protein: CASYQDRESSYTF.